What follows describes a single TCR beta chain. What it binds is unknown. Clones were sequenced by immunoSEQ multiplex PCR, and TCRdb holds only the in-frame ones, with some missing. This sample yields about 170,000 clones, of which about 88% are seen a single time; under 2% belongs to the top ten. The CDR3 contains 16 residues. Germline V CDR1 and CDR2: SGHNT, YYREEE (reference sequence). V lost 4 bases, J lost 0 bases, and 9 bases stayed unmatched. The entry originates in a study of T cell responses to AZD1222 COVID-19 vaccine. Study-wide results and limits: Females made up more of the donors, who were largely white British, and clonal diversity may have come out too low. Spike-specific TCR breadth rose after two AZD1222 doses, and depth rose as well.

This chain links TRBV5-4 with TRBJ2-7; 8 bases fit TRBD2. Sample: peripheral blood, taken on day 0 of AZD1222 vaccination. The TCR sequence derives from an adult in good health. The CDR3 nucleotides read TGTGCCAGCAGCCCAACCCCCGGGACTAGCTCCTACGAGCAGTACTTC. This codes for CASSPTPGTSSYEQYF. The complete variable domain, with remaining parts taken from reference TRBV5-4 and TRBJ2-7, reads ETGVTQSPTHLIKTRGQQVTLRCSSQSGHNTVSWYQQALGQGPQFIFQYYREEENGRGNFPPRFSGLQFPNYSSELNVNALELDDSALYLCASSPTPGTSSYEQYFGPGTRLTVT.